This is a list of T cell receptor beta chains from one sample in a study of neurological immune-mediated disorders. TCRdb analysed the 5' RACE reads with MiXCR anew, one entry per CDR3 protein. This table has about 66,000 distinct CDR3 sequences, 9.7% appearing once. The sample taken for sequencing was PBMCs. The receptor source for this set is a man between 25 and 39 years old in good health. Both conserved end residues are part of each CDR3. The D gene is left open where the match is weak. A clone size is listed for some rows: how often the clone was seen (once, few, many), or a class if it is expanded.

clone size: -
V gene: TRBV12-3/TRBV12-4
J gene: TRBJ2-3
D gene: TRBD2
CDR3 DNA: TGTGCCAGCAGTTTCGGGTGGATGTCTAGCGGGGCCACAGATACGCAGTATTTT
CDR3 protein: CASSFGWMSSGATDTQYF

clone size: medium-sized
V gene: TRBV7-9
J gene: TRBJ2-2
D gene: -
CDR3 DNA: TGTGCCAGCAGCCCTACGGACCCCGGGGAGCTGTTTTTT
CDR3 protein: CASSPTDPGELFF

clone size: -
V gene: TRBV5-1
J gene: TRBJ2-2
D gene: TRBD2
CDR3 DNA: TGCGCCAGCAGGAAGGGACTAGTGGGCGTTACCGGGGAGCTGCTTTTT
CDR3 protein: CASRKGLVGVTGELLF

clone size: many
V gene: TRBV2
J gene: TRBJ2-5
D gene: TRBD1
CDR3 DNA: TGTGCCAGCAGAGGACAGGGGGAGACCCAGTACTTC
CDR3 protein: CASRGQGETQYF

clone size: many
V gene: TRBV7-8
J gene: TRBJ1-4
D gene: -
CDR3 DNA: TGTGCCAGCAGCTTGTCGCTAACTAATGAAAAACTGTTTTTT
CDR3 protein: CASSLSLTNEKLFF

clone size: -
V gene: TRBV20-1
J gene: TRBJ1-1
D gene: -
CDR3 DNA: TGCAGTGCTAGTGACGGCACTGAAGCTTTCTTT
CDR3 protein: CSASDGTEAFF

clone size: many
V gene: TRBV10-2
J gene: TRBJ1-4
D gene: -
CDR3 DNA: TGCGCCAGCAGTGAAGAGTATATCAGGATTAATGAAAAACTGTTTTTT
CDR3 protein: CASSEEYIRINEKLFF

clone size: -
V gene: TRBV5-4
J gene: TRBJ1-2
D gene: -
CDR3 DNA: -
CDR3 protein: CASPGPLTMATPSVPNYGYTF

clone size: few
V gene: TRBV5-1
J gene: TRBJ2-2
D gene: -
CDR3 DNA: TGCGCCAGCAGCCCACTAGCAACCGGGGAGCTGTTTTTT
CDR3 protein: CASSPLATGELFF

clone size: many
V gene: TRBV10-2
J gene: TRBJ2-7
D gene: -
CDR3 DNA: TGCGCCAGCAGTGATGGGTTAGCCTCCTACGAGCAGTACTTC
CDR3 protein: CASSDGLASYEQYF

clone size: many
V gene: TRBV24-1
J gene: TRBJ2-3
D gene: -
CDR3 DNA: TGTGCCACCAGATCGGGACATAGCACAGATACGCAGTATTTT
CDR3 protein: CATRSGHSTDTQYF

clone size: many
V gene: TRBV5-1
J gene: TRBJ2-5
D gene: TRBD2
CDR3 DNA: TGCGCCAGCAGCTTGAGCGGGACGTTGGAAGAGACCCAGTACTTC
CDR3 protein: CASSLSGTLEETQYF

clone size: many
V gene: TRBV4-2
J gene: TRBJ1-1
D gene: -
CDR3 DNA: TGTGCCAGCAGCCAAGGACCGGGACCGGTGAACACTGAAGCTTTCTTT
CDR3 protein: CASSQGPGPVNTEAFF

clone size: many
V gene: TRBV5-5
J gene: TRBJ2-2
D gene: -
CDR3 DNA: TGTGCCAGCAGCGGCGGGACAGCCGCACACACCGGGGAGCTGTTTTTT
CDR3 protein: CASSGGTAAHTGELFF

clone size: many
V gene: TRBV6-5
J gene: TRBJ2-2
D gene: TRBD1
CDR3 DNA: TGTGCCAGCAGGCTTGGGACAGCCGGGGAGCTGTTTTTT
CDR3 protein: CASRLGTAGELFF

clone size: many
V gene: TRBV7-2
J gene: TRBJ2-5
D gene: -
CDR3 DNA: TGTGCCAGCAGCTTTCTGGGGCAAGAGACCCAGTACTTC
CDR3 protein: CASSFLGQETQYF

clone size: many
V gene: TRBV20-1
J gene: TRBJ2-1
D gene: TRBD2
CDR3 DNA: TGCAGTGCCAGACTAGCGCCTTACAATGAGCAGTTCTTC
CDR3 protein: CSARLAPYNEQFF

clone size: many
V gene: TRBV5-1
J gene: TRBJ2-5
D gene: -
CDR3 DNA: TGCGCCAGCAGCTTGTCGCCAGGGAAGGAGACCCAGTACTTC
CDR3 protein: CASSLSPGKETQYF

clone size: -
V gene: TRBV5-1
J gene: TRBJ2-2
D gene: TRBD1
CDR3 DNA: TGCGCCAGCAGCTCTGGGGACAGGGCTGGCCCCGGGGAGCTGTTTTTT
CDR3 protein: CASSSGDRAGPGELFF

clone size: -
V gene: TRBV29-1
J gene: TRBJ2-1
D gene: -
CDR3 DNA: TGCAGCGCCCCCCGCCCAGGGAGCTACAATGAGCAGTTCTTC
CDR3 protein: CSAPRPGSYNEQFF

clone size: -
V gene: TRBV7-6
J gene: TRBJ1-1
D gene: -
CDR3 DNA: TGTGCCAGCAGCCCCGCGACAGGCCCGAACACTGAAGCTTTCTTT
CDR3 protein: CASSPATGPNTEAFF

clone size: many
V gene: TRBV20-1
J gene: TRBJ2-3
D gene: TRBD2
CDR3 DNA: TGCAGTGCTTCCGGGAGGGGCACAGATACGCAGTATTTT
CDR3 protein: CSASGRGTDTQYF

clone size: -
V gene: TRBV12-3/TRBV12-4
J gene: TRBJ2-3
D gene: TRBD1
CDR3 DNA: TGTGCCAGCAGTCTTGCCGGGACAGAGAGCACAGATACGCAGTATTTT
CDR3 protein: CASSLAGTESTDTQYF

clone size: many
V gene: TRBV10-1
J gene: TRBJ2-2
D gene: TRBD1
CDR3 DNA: TGCGCCAGCATTTGGGGACAGGGGTCGGGGGAGCTGTTTTTT
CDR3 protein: CASIWGQGSGELFF

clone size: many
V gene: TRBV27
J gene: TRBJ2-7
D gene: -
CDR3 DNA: TGTGCCAGCAGTTTATCGCCGGGGGTGACTTCCGAGTACTTC
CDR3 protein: CASSLSPGVTSEYF

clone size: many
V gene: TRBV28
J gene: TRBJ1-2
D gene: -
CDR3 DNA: TGTGCCAGCAGTTCCCTCGAGGAGGGACCGCGTGGCTACACCTTC
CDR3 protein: CASSSLEEGPRGYTF

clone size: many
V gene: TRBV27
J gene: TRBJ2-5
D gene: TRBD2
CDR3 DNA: TGTGCCAGCAGCTTAGCGGGAGCGGGGCAAGAGACCCAGTACTTC
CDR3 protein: CASSLAGAGQETQYF

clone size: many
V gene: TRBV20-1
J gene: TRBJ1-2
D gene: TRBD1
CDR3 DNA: TGCAGTGCTAGTCGGGGACAGGTGATGGACTACACCTTC
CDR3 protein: CSASRGQVMDYTF

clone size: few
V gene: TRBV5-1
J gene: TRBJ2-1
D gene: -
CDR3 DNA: TGCGCCAGCAGCCGACTAGAGAGGGAGCAGTTCTTC
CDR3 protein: CASSRLEREQFF

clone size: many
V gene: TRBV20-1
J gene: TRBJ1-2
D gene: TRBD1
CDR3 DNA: TGCAGTCAGACAGGGATCGATGGCTACACCTTC
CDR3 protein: CSQTGIDGYTF

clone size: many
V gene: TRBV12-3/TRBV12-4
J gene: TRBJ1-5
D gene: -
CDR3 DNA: TGTGCCAGCAGTTTAGGAGCGCTGGACGGTCAGCCCCAGCATTTT
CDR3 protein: CASSLGALDGQPQHF

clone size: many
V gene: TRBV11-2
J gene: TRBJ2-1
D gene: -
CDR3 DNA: TGTGCCAGCAGCTTTGGCAGTTCGGGTGAGCAGTTCTTC
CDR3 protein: CASSFGSSGEQFF

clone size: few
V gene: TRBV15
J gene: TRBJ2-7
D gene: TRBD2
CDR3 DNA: TGTGCCACCAGTTCCGACGGGGGGATAGCGGAGCAATTCTCCTACGAGCAGTACTTC
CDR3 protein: CATSSDGGIAEQFSYEQYF

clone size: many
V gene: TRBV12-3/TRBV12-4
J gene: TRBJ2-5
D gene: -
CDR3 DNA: TGTGCCAGCACCCTCGATGGGGAGACCCAGTACTTC
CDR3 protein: CASTLDGETQYF

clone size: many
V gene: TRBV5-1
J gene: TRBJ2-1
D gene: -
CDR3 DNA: TGCGCCAGCTTTCTGAGCTCCTACAATGAGCAGTTCTTC
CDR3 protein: CASFLSSYNEQFF

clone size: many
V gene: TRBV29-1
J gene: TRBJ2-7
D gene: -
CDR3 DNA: TGCAGCGCACGGGACGGACAAGACTACGAGCAGTACTTC
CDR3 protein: CSARDGQDYEQYF